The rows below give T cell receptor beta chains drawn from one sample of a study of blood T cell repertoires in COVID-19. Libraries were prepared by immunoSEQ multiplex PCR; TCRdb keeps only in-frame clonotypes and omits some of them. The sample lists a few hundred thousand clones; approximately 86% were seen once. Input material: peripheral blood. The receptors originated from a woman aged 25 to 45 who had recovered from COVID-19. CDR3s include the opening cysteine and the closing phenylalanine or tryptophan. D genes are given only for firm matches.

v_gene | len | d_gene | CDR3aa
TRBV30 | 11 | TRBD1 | CAWDRAREQYF
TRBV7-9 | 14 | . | CASSLALDPYEQYF
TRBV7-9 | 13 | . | CASSPRLNTEAFF
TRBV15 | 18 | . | CATSRVGQRRSSYNEQFF
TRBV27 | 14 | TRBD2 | CASSFTSGSYEQYF
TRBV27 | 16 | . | CASSRSTGISYNEQFF
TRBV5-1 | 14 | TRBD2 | CATSRGGALDEQFF
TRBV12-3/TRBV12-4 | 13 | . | CASSLSLGSPLHF
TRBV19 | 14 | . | CASSADGNNSPLHF
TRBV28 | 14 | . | CASSPHGPTYGYTF
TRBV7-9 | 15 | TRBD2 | CASSSALADYNEQFF
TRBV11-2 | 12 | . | CASSSMEDEQFF
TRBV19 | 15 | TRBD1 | CASSPGQGSSYEQYF
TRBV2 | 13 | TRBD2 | CASSEAAGEKKYF
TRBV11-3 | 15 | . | CASSFGGGSTFEQYF
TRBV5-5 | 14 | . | CASSLVTQGGELFF
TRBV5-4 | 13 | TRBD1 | CASSYQGVNEQFF
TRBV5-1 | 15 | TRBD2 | CASRPTSGRFNEQFF
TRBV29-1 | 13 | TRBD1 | CSVGRDRGSEQYF
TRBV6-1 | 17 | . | CASSESNTGQRQETQYF
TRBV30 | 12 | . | CAWIEGMETQYF
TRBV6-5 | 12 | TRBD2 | CASQREFYEQYF
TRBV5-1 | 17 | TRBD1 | CASSLTGVDSYNSPLHF
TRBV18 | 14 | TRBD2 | CASSPLADSYEQYF
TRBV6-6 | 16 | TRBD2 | CASKGGGLPRVNEQFF
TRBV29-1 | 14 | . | CSVKTGGPAYGYTF
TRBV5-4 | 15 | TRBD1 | CASSFHRGTGTEAFF
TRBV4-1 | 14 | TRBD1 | CASSLDRVSGEAFF